The 2 T cell receptor beta chains below come from one sample, sequenced in a study of T-cell memory formation after mild COVID-19. From the 5' RACE reads, TCRdb called clonotypes with MiXCR, one entry per CDR3 protein. The sample carries roughly 610,000 distinct CDR3 sequences, around 15% recorded once. The sample comprised PBMCs or a T cell subset sorted from them (not recorded which). The receptors originated from an adult woman who had mild COVID-19 (a few samples of this study predate the infection). Cell type and time point are not known.

This chain links TRBV18 with TRBJ2-7; 11 bases are shared with TRBD1. The V segment lost 6 bases and the J segment 3 bases; nucleotides outside the gene matches: 10. This CDR3 spans 16 amino acids. CDR1 and CDR2 from the germline V gene are KGHSH and LQKENI. In DNA, the CDR3 is TGTGCCAGCTCGCCCGCGGACAGGGGGCGAGTCTACGAGCAGTACTTC. This gives the protein CASSPADRGRVYEQYF.

This clonotype was seen a handful of times. The J gene is TRBJ2-1, the V gene TRBV11-3; a possible D gene is TRBD2 (6 bases). Per the germline V gene, CDR1 is SGHNT and CDR2 is YENEEA. The germline V and J ends were trimmed by 5 bases and 0 bases, with 11 bases remaining between them. This CDR3 spans 15 amino acids. CDR3 nucleotides: TGTGCCAGCAGCGAAAGCGGGTACTCCTACAATGAGCAGTTCTTC. This encodes CASSESGYSYNEQFF. Looking up the rest from reference TRBV11-3 and TRBJ2-1 gives the full variable domain: EAGVVQSPRYKIIEKKQPVAFWCNPISGHNTLYWYLQNLGQGPELLIRYENEEAVDDSQLPKDRFSAERLKGVDSTLKIQPAELGDSAVYLCASSESGYSYNEQFFGPGTRLTVL.